This T cell receptor (beta chain) was identified in a study of T-cell memory formation after mild COVID-19 (dated by TCRdb to the early 2020s). For context, the study as a whole: TCR sequence clusters from the two donors were largely donor specific. Longitudinal TCRalpha and TCRbeta repertoire sequencing tracked T-cell clones expanding and contracting after mild COVID-19 in two donors. Two young, previously healthy adult volunteers made up the cohort, one male and one female. Overall results and qualifications from the work: Some responding clones were detected in pre-infection memory, which suggested that pre-existing cross-reactive memory T cells had joined the SARS-CoV-2 response. Only a couple of mild cases were covered by the study, and larger cohorts that include severe cases with pre-infection samples were considered necessary. Contracting CD4+ clones turned up mainly in the CM and EM memory subsets, whereas EMRA was where CD8+ clones were enriched. Balanced CD4/CD8 phenotypes were observed for clones contracting from day 15 to 85, whereas a bias towards CD4+ was observed for a second wave of clones expanding from day 15 to 37. SARS-CoV-2 specificity was not confirmed for the second-wave clones peaking on day 37.

Ficoll-Paque density gradient centrifugation was used to isolate PBMCs. For sequencing, an Illumina NovaSeq 6000 was employed. TCRalpha and TCRbeta cDNA libraries were built by 5'RACE with constant-segment primers, adding sample barcodes and unique molecular identifiers. RNA was extracted from every sample with Trizol reagent. Library amplification was performed in two PCR steps, and a second sample barcode and Illumina TruSeq adapters were introduced in the second step. Sequencing of the libraries was done on an Illumina NovaSeq, producing 2 x 150 bp paired-end reads. The paper's data handling went like this. Reads were demultiplexed and collapsed into UMI-guided consensus sequences with migec v1.2.7. With mixcr v2.1.11, UMI consensuses were aligned to TRA and TRB V and J templates and assembled into clonotypes. A clonotype was counted as expanded or contracted only when both edgeR and NoisET called the clonotype significant, with the noise models trained on biological replicates. For edgeR calls, the thresholds were a false discovery rate-adjusted p below 0.01 and a log2 fold-change of 1. As an exploratory analysis of dynamics, PCA with hierarchical clustering was applied to max-normalized trajectories of the 1000 most abundant clonotypes. Separately sequenced CD4+ and CD8+ repertoires were used to assign the CD4 or CD8 phenotype of responding clones. TCRdb passed the public sequencing reads through fastp at Q25 and MiXCR, retaining productive beta sequences. Entries that share a CDR3 protein sequence are merged under the most common genes and DNA. The V and J calls reflect TCRdb's pipeline rather than the authors' work. The sample profile shows a few hundred thousand distinct CDR3 sequences; less than 25% of them were found once. The ten largest clones represent around 8.4% of the sample.

According to the germline V gene, CDR1 reads SGHTA and CDR2 reads FQGTGA. Including the terminal cysteine and phenylalanine, the CDR3 comprises 13 residues. The retained sequence is limited to the CDR3, 39 bases, with the frame set at the first base. V gives up 0 bases and J gives up 8 bases, and the segment between their germline ends measures 8 bases. About this clonotype itself: Its antigen is unknown. Base quality data are lacking; no much larger clone is found one base away.

Here the chain combines TRBV7-3 and TRBJ2-1, with the D gene call left open. The sample comprised PBMCs or a T cell subset sorted from them (not recorded which). The TCR was taken from an adult woman who had mild COVID-19 (a few samples of this study predate the infection). The sample titles of this study are shuffled in the database, so cell type and time point are left out; the donor was told from shared clones. The nucleotide sequence reads as follows: TGTGCCAGCAGCTTAACCCCGCGTGATGAGCAGTTCTTC. It translates as CASSLTPRDEQFF.